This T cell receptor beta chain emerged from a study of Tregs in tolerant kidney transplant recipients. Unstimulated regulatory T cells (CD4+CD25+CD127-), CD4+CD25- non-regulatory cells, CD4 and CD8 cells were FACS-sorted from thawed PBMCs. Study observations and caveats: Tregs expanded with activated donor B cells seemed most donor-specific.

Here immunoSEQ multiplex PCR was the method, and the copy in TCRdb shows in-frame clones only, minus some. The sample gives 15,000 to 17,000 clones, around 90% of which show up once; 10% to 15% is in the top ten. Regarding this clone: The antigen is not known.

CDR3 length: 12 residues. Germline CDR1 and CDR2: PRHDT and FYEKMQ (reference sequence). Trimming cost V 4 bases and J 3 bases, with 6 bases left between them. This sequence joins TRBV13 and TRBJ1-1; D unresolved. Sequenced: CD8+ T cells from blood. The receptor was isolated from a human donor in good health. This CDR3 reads CASSYSDTEAFF. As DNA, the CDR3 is TGTGCCAGCAGCTATTCGGACACTGAAGCTTTCTTT.